A selection of T cell receptor beta chains follows, all from one sample in a study of T cell repertoires in ileal Crohn's disease. Here immunoSEQ multiplex PCR was the method, and the copy in TCRdb shows in-frame clones only, minus some. This sample has over 11,000 clones; 82% occur once, and the top ten carry roughly 6.3%. Sequencing was done on a sample of ileal tissue. These receptors all stem from an adult with Crohn's disease. Both conserved end residues are part of each CDR3. Fields, in order: V gene, clone size, D gene, J gene, CDR3 DNA, CDR3 protein. The D gene is left open where the match is weak. Some rows have no size entry. The others give once, few or many, or a class for an expanded clone.

TRBV18	once	TRBD1	TRBJ1-1	TGTGCCAGCTCACCAAGGCTCCCGGGACAGGGGGGCACTGAAGCTTTCTTT	CASSPRLPGQGGTEAFF
TRBV6-5	.	.	TRBJ1-2	TGTGCCAGCAGTTACTCCCAGGGTTACTATGGCTACACCTTC	CASSYSQGYYGYTF
TRBV5-1	.	.	TRBJ1-5	TGCGCCAGCAGCTTGGTTTGGGGGGTCCAGCCCCAGCATTTT	CASSLVWGVQPQHF
TRBV6-1	.	TRBD1	TRBJ1-1	TGTGCCAGCAGTGTCGACAGGGGGCGTTTGCGTGAAGCTTTCTTT	CASSVDRGRLREAFF
TRBV7-9	once	.	TRBJ1-3	TGTGCCAGCAGCGAGGGAGGAGGGGCTGGAAACACCATATATTTT	CASSEGGGAGNTIYF
TRBV6-5	.	.	TRBJ1-3	TGTGCCAGCAGCTCCCCGGGGGGCTCTGGAAACACCATATATTTT	CASSSPGGSGNTIYF
TRBV27	once	TRBD2	TRBJ2-7	TGTGCCAGCAGGGTAACGATGACGCCCCTTTCCTACACCGGGACTAGCGGGTACTACGAGCAGTACTTC	CASRVTMTPLSYTGTSGYYEQYF
TRBV19	.	.	TRBJ1-4	TGTGCCAGTATGGAGGAAAAACTGTTTTTT	CASMEEKLFF
TRBV30	.	.	TRBJ1-1	TGTGCCTGGAGTGGGGTTTGGACGGAGGCTGAAGCTTTCTTT	CAWSGVWTEAEAFF
TRBV7-3	.	.	TRBJ1-1	TGTGCCAGCAGCTCCAGAGGCAGGAACACTGAAGCTTTCTTT	CASSSRGRNTEAFF
TRBV5-5	.	.	TRBJ1-3	TGTGCCAGCAGGGGATATCCGGGAGACTCTGGAAACACCATATATTTT	CASRGYPGDSGNTIYF
TRBV18	.	TRBD2	TRBJ2-7	TGTGCCAGCTCACTCAGGACCTCCATACTAAGGTCGGGGGGCGAGCAGTACTTC	CASSLRTSILRSGGEQYF
TRBV6-1	.	.	TRBJ1-5	TGTGCCAGCAGTGCTCGACAGGCTTCCTATCAGCCCCAGCATTTT	CASSARQASYQPQHF
TRBV19	.	.	TRBJ1-2	TGTGCCGTCTACAGGGAATACGGCTACACCTTC	CAVYREYGYTF
TRBV11-2	.	TRBD1	TRBJ1-6	TGTGCCAGCAGCGAAGACAGGGGCGATTCACCCCTCCACTTT	CASSEDRGDSPLHF
TRBV9	.	TRBD1	TRBJ2-7	TGTGCCAGCAGCGTGGGGACAGGGACTATGTACGAGCAGTACTTC	CASSVGTGTMYEQYF
TRBV27	once	TRBD1	TRBJ1-3	TGTGCCAGCAGTTTGGGGACAGGACGTGGAAACACCATATATTTT	CASSLGTGRGNTIYF
TRBV9	.	TRBD2	TRBJ2-7	TGTGCCAGCAGCGTGGCAAATGAAGCGGGGCTCTCCTACGAGCAGTACTTC	CASSVANEAGLSYEQYF
TRBV30	.	TRBD1	TRBJ2-1	TGTGCCTGGAGTGGCCAGGGGGCCAATGAGCAGTTCTTC	CAWSGQGANEQFF
TRBV9	.	TRBD2	TRBJ2-3	TGTGCCAGCAGCGTAAGCTCGGTAGCGGGACACACAGATACGCAGTATTTT	CASSVSSVAGHTDTQYF
TRBV7-9	.	TRBD1	TRBJ1-2	TGTGCCAGCAGCTTGGGGACAGGGTTGGACTATGGCTACACCTTC	CASSLGTGLDYGYTF
TRBV9	.	.	TRBJ2-7	TGTGCCAGCAGCGTAGCGGACACACCCACCTACGAGCAGTACTTC	CASSVADTPTYEQYF
TRBV6-6	.	.	TRBJ1-1	TGTGCCAGCAGTCCCGCCTCGGGGAACACTGAAGCTTTCTTT	CASSPASGNTEAFF
TRBV7-9	.	TRBD1	TRBJ2-7	TGTGCCAGCAGCTCGTTAAGCATTGGGACAGGGGATTACGAGCAGTACTTC	CASSSLSIGTGDYEQYF
TRBV6-1	.	.	TRBJ2-7	TGTGCCAGCAGTGGAAGACATCCCTCCTACGAGCAGTACTTC	CASSGRHPSYEQYF
TRBV5-8	.	TRBD1	TRBJ1-2	TGTGCCAGCAGCTTAGCAGGGGGCGACGGTAGCTACACCTTC	CASSLAGGDGSYTF
TRBV4-1	.	TRBD2	TRBJ2-7	TGCGCCAGCAGCCTCACCGCGGGGGGCTCCTACGAGCAGTACTTC	CASSLTAGGSYEQYF
TRBV6-4	.	TRBD2	TRBJ2-3	TGTGCCAGCAGGGGGGACTACGACACAGATACGCAGTATTTT	CASRGDYDTDTQYF
TRBV6-1	.	.	TRBJ1-1	TGTGCCAGCAGTGCTCTCGCAGGTGGGAACACTGAAGCTTTCTTT	CASSALAGGNTEAFF